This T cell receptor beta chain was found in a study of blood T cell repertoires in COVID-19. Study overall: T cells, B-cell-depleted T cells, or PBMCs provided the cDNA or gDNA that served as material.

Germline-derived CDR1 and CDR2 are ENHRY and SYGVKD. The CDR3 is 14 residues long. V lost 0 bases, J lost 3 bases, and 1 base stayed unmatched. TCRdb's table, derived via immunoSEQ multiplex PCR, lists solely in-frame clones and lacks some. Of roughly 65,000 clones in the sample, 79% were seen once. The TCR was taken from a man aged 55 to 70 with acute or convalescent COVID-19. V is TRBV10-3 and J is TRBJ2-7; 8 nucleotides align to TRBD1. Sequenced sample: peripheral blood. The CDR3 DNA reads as TGTGCCATCAGTGAGTCGGGACAGGTCTACGAGCAGTACTTC. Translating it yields CAISESGQVYEQYF.